This T cell receptor (beta chain) derives from a study of control samples from healthy donors and cancer patients (TCRdb year 2020). Receptor amplification or capture employed the immunoSEQ multiplex PCR assay. TCRdb provides this immuneACCESS table in a form limited to in-frame rearrangements. Some clones are lacking; in checked studies, under half of them reflect an unresolved V gene, and why the rest are absent is not known. This sample has around 77,000 clones in its table, and approximately 92% of those were observed once. Together, the top ten hold 5.8% of the sample. At the junction V is shortened by 5 bases and J by 6 bases, with 8 bases in between. From the cysteine through the phenylalanine, the CDR3 covers 12 amino acids. The only DNA kept is the CDR3, 36 bases in frame from the first base. Sequences KGHSH (CDR1) and LQKENI (CDR2) are obtained from the germline V gene. A remark on this clone: The antigen it recognizes is unknown. Within one base of it there is no much larger clone, and no base qualities were kept.

Sample: blood. The chain is made from TRBV18 and TRBJ1-5; the D gene is unclear. This TCR was sampled from a woman in her sixties or seventies in good health. For the CDR3, the sequence is CASSGVSQPQHF. The bases read TGTGCCAGCTCAGGGGTGAGTCAGCCCCAGCATTTT.